This TCR beta chain derives from a study of T cell responses to AZD1222 COVID-19 vaccine. Looked up from germline, CDR1 is SQVTM and CDR2 is ANQGSEA. Deletions cut 4 bases from V and 4 bases from J, with 10 bases between. The CDR3 is 12 residues long. Produced via immunoSEQ multiplex PCR; TCRdb's table is partial and in-frame only. The sample comprises around 84,000 clones, approximately 85% of which are singletons, and approximately 9% rests with the top ten. The V gene is TRBV29-1, the J gene TRBJ2-5; D is tentatively TRBD1 or TRBD2 (5 bases each). The sequence was collected from an adult in good health. The sequencing used peripheral blood, collected on day 0 of AZD1222 vaccination. CDR3 loop: CSVGGSGETQYF. The CDR3 DNA sequence: TGCAGCGTTGGGGGGTCGGGAGAGACCCAGTACTTC.